Given below is one TCR beta chain in context. Authors' analysis steps: Amplification with reference gene primers provided the estimates of nucleated cell counts. This table comes from immunoSEQ multiplex PCR, and its TCRdb copy is limited to in-frame clones, with some not included. Clone size and V and J calls were adopted from that table, with D and trimming inferred from the DNA. The sample contains around 130,000 clones, about four fifths of which appear only once. These data are taken from a study of blood T cell repertoires in COVID-19. Study-level information: There were acute and convalescent COVID-19 samples, and they came from the United States, Italy and Spain. PBMCs, B-cell-depleted T cells, or T cells provided the cDNA or gDNA that made up the material.

The CDR3 runs to 15 residues. The V end lost 0 bases, the J end lost 7 bases, and 13 bases lay between the germline ends. CDR1 and CDR2 (germline): SGHTA, FQGNSA. Sequencing used peripheral blood. The source is a man in his 60s with active or convalescent COVID-19. The J gene is TRBJ2-1, the V gene TRBV7-2; the D gene is possibly TRBD1 (6 bases). CDR3 bases: TGTGCCAGCAGCTTAGCGAGGACAGACAGGAATGAGCAGTTCTTC. As protein: CASSLARTDRNEQFF. Full variable domain (missing parts from reference TRBV7-2 and TRBJ2-1): GAGVSQSPSNKVTEKGKDVELRCDPISGHTALYWYRQSLGQGLEFLIYFQGNSAPDKSGLPSDRFSAERTGGSVSTLTIQRTQQEDSAVYLCASSLARTDRNEQFFGPGTRLTVL.